Given below is one T cell receptor beta chain in context. This entry is derived from a study of blood T cell repertoires in COVID-19. About the research overall: Acute-phase and convalescent COVID-19 samples originated in the United States, Italy and Spain. PBMCs, B-cell-depleted T cells, or T cells provided the cDNA or gDNA that made up the material.

While infection was still active, Seattle patients were enrolled and then followed longitudinally. Per germline, CDR1 LGHDT and CDR2 YNNKEL (reference sequence). The CDR3 length is 12 residues. Between the trimmed V and J ends, which lost 4 bases and 7 bases, there was a span of 7 bases. Generated by immunoSEQ multiplex PCR, the TCRdb table keeps only in-frame clones and is missing some. Altogether approximately 170,000 clones are present, around four fifths being singletons, with the ten largest covering about 8.1%. Input material: peripheral blood. This TCR derives from an elderly woman with COVID-19, enrolled during active disease. This chain joins TRBV3-1 (or the pseudogene TRBV3-2) and TRBJ1-4, with D maybe TRBD1 (5 bases). This CDR3 reads CASSPRGEKLFF. CDR3 sequence (DNA): TGTGCCAGCAGCCCAAGGGGTGAAAAACTGTTTTTT.